This T cell receptor (beta chain) was recovered during a study of cytomegalovirus exposure and HLA in healthy donors (dated by TCRdb to the late 2010s). About the investigation overall: According to a later analysis, one platform produced both the 120 validation repertoires and the 720 or so repertoires of the first cohort. High-throughput TCR immunosequencing, statistical association of individual TCRs with disease status, and machine learning were combined to predict cytomegalovirus infection status. The study was designed to test whether signatures of past pathogen exposure could be identified by cataloging public T cell receptors. Besides the first cohort of 666 subjects, a separate validation cohort made up of about 120 different subjects was used. Study-wide findings and limitations: The study gave a list of around 170 TCR beta chains associated with cytomegalovirus. In vitro tests confirmed that a few of the cytomegalovirus-associated TCR beta chains recognize cytomegalovirus antigens. The authors suggested that the approach could potentially be generalized to other disease states and immunological phenotypes. All 120 or so repertoires were used to score co-occurrence in the validation cohort in a later analysis, because that analysis had no HLA typing for the cohort. A later analysis found that TCRs clustered in the first cohort also tended to co-occur in the roughly 120 validation repertoires, with 94% of cluster scores above 0. Across donors, most TCR sequences were observed very rarely, whereas some public TCRs were present in many individuals. The classifier was reported to diagnose cytomegalovirus status with high specificity and sensitivity in both the original and validation cohorts.

The donors were included in the validation cohort of 120 subjects, a group kept apart from the roughly 700-subject first cohort. After removal of 3 bases from V and 4 bases from J, the junction retains 6 bases not matched to a gene. The germline V gene (reference sequence) supplies CDR1 GTSNPN and CDR2 SVGIG. From its cysteine to its phenylalanine, the CDR3 spans 14 amino acids. The read is trimmed to its CDR3 DNA, 42 bases read in frame from base 1. Concerning this clone itself: Its antigen remains unidentified. Base qualities are missing; no much larger clone stands one base away.

Receptor amplification or capture employed the immunoSEQ multiplex PCR assay. In the paper's pipeline: A statistical classification framework was built for diagnosing cytomegalovirus status from the catalog of TCR beta chain sequences. The immuneACCESS repertoire file appears here via TCRdb, limited to in-frame rearrangements. These files lack a portion of the clones; in checked studies, under half of the deficit traces to unresolved V genes, and the cause of the others is not known. V and J calls plus clone size are reproduced from that table; the DNA served to infer D and trimming. This sample is represented by about 150,000 clones; around 90% of them were singletons. Clones ranked in the top ten supply over 3% of the sample.

Here the chain combines TRBV30 and TRBJ2-1; 7 bases in the junction line up with TRBD2. Sequenced: PBMCs. The TCR comes from a young woman in good health and CMV-seropositive. The CDR3: CAWRVGGYYNEQFF. Here is the DNA: TGTGCCTGGAGGGTCGGGGGGTATTACAATGAGCAGTTCTTC.